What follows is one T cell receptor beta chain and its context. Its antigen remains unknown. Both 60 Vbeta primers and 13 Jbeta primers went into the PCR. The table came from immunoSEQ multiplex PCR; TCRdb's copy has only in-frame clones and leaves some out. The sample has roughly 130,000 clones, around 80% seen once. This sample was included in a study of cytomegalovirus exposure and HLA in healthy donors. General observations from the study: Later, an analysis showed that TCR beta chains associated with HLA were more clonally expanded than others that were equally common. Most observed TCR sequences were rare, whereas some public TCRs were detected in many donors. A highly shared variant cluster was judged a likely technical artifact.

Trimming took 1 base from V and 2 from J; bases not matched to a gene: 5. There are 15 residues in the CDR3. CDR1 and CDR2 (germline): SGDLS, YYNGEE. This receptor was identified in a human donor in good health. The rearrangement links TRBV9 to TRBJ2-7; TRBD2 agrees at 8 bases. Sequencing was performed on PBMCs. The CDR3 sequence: CASSVSAGGTYEQYF. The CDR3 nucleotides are TGTGCCAGCAGCGTATCTGCGGGGGGAACCTACGAGCAGTACTTC.